The present TCR beta chain was sequenced within a study of monozygotic twins with inflammatory bowel disease. The CDR3 length is 14 residues. Germline V gene lookup returns CDR1 MNHNS and CDR2 SASEGT. No DNA is given; TCRdb re-called the 5' RACE reads and lists each CDR3 protein once. The listing contains roughly 200,000 distinct CDR3 sequences. Specimen: blood. This TCR came from a human donor with ulcerative colitis or Crohn's disease, or a healthy co-twin of an affected twin (not recorded which). The V gene is TRBV6-1, the J gene TRBJ1-5; absent DNA, TCRdb's TRBD1 call cannot be checked. The CDR3 is CASSAGLQGEPQHF.